The present T cell receptor (beta chain) was sequenced within a study of cytomegalovirus exposure and HLA in healthy donors. Regarding the study as a whole: In a later analysis, DRB1 alleles had the most associated TCRs; HLA-C alleles the fewest. Researchers had no immune exposure information except CMV serostatus available.

This clone was seen a few times. The target antigen is unknown. This same CDR3 is encoded by further DNA sequences in the sample. 13 Jbeta primers and 60 Vbeta primers were used for the PCR. Sequenced by immunoSEQ multiplex PCR; TCRdb stores in-frame clones only, minus some. This sample has around 300,000 clones, with roughly 70% found just once. Germline V lookup: CDR1 ENHRY, CDR2 SYGVKD. The CDR3 spans 15 residues. Trimming took 0 bases from V and 2 from J; bases not matched to a gene: 4. Sequencing input: PBMCs. This chain links TRBV10-3 with TRBJ2-7; 7 positions agree with TRBD2. This receptor was taken from a female donor in good health and CMV-seronegative. The CDR3 region is CAISESSSGPYEQYF. In DNA form, the CDR3 reads TGTGCCATCAGTGAGTCATCTAGCGGACCCTACGAGCAGTACTTC.